What follows is one TCR beta chain and its context. Antigen: not known. At one boundary the junction diverges from the germline segment, which might be a read error. In the same sample, other DNA sequences code for this CDR3. The method was immunoSEQ multiplex PCR; TCRdb's version includes in-frame clones alone and lacks a portion of them. This sample has fewer than 8,500 clones, with about 38% found just once. The cells of the mixed lymphocyte reaction underwent a roughly six-day coculture at 37°C. This specimen belongs to a study of siplizumab effects on memory and regulatory T cells. Notes on the study in general: Naive T cells appeared more varied than memory cells and looked like key alloresponse contributors. Confirmation was lacking for the suppressive function of proliferating Tregs derived from siplizumab cultures.

Germline loops: CDR1 MGHRA, CDR2 YSYEKL. This CDR3 has 16 amino acids. Sequencing was done on a sample of CFSE-low (dividing) CD8+ T cells sorted from an allogeneic mixed lymphocyte reaction. J is TRBJ2-5 and V is TRBV4-1; the D gene is possibly TRBD2 (6 bases). The TCR was taken from a human donor in good health; the cells came from an allogeneic mixed lymphocyte reaction. DNA of the CDR3: TGCGCCAGCAGCCAAGTCGCCTCGGGAGATAAGGAGACTCAGTACTTC. Its translation: CASSQVASGDKETQYF.